The 14 T cell receptor beta chains below come from one sample, sequenced in a study of Graves' ophthalmopathy and Graves' hyperthyroidism. Beta-chain TCR CDR3 regions were amplified from RNA transcripts. After a first-round RT-PCR with HTBI primers, a second-round multiplex PCR was run. TCRdb recomputed calls from the multiplex PCR reads with MiXCR, one row per CDR3 protein. The sample lists roughly 700,000 distinct CDR3 sequences, roughly 41% occurring once. Sequences were obtained from peripheral blood. The source of these receptors is an adult man with Graves' ophthalmopathy.

This clonotype was observed at least ten times. The rearrangement joins TRBV29-1 to TRBJ2-3; TRBD1 matches at 8 bases. With 2 bases clipped from V and 5 bases from J, the junction kept 6 bases outside the gene matches. This CDR3 is 14 amino acids long. In germline, CDR1 is SQVTM, CDR2 ANQGSEA. The CDR3 loop reads CSVETGQVGDTQYF. CDR3 coding DNA: TGCAGCGTTGAAACGGGACAGGTTGGAGATACGCAGTATTTT.

V gene TRBV5-5 combines with J gene TRBJ2-7, with D perhaps TRBD2 (5 bases). CDR1 is SGHKS, CDR2 YYEKEE, per germline (reference sequence). CDR3 length: 13 amino acids. V was shortened by 4 bases and J by 7 bases, with 15 bases between the two germline ends. Here the CDR3 reads CASSISETGEQYF. In DNA, the CDR3 is TGTGCCAGCAGCATAAGCGAGACGGGGGAGCAGTACTTC.

V and J are TRBV9 and TRBJ1-5; D gene ambiguous. CDR1 is SGDLS, CDR2 YYNGEE, per germline. The CDR3 runs to 13 residues. Trimming took off 5 bases at V and 11 bases at J, with 17 bases between the two ends. The CDR3 loop reads CASSYSFQSAQHF. CDR3 nucleotides: TGTGCCAGCAGTTATTCATTTCAGTCGGCCCAGCATTTT.

A few counts support this clonotype. This sequence joins TRBV9 and TRBJ1-2; the match to TRBD1 covers 11 bases. Germline V CDR1 and CDR2: SGDLS, YYNGEE. The ends lost 3 bases at V and 4 bases at J; junction bases unmatched: 8. CDR3 length: 16 residues. CDR3 DNA: TGTGCCAGCAGCGCGGGAGGACAGGGGGCGCGCTATGGCTACACCTTC. Its protein product is CASSAGGQGARYGYTF.

Notes on this clonotype: A read error may explain this, as a much larger clone is one base away. The chain combines TRBV7-9 with TRBJ1-4; tentative D call: TRBD1 (5 bases). The CDR3 contains 15 residues. The germline gives CDR1 SEHNR, CDR2 FQNEAQ (reference sequence). V was pared by 2 bases and J by 5 bases, with 12 bases between. This CDR3 reads CASSLIGAVNEKLFF. The CDR3 DNA reads as TGTGCCAGCAGCTTAATAGGGGCGGTAAATGAAAAACTGTTTTTT.

Only a few counts were recorded for this clonotype. CDR3 protein: CSARPQETQYF. For the CDR3, the DNA is TGCAGTGCTAGACCCCAAGAGACCCAGTACTTC. This chain joins TRBV20-1 and TRBJ2-5; no definite D call. Germline V gives CDR1 DFQATT, CDR2 SNEGSKA (reference sequence). V was cut by 2 bases and J by 1 base, with 2 bases left in between. The CDR3 sequence is 11 residues long.

The chain couples TRBV2 to TRBJ2-3; D is possibly TRBD1 or TRBD2 (5 bases each). The CDR3 is 13 amino acids. Germline CDR1 and CDR2: SNHLY and FYNNEI. Deletions cut 2 bases from V and 6 bases from J, with 9 bases between. CDR3 sequence: CASSESRGDTQYF. For the CDR3, the DNA is TGTGCCAGCAGTGAATCGAGGGGTGATACGCAGTATTTT.

This clonotype was detected ten times or more. This sequence joins TRBV29-1 and TRBJ2-7; perhaps D is TRBD1 or TRBD2 (5 bases each). The CDR3 runs to 12 residues. The germline CDR1 and CDR2 sequences are SQVTM and ANQGSEA. Trimming removed 4 bases at V and 4 bases at J, with 11 bases between. The CDR3 sequence: CSVVDWTYEQYF. As DNA, the CDR3 is TGCAGCGTTGTGGACTGGACATACGAGCAGTACTTC.

This clonotype has ten or more counts. The chain couples TRBV2 to TRBJ1-2; D is perhaps TRBD1 (5 bases). Trimming removed 11 bases at V and 4 bases at J, with 17 bases between. The CDR3 is made up of 13 amino acids. Germline CDR1 and CDR2: SNHLY and FYNNEI. Here the CDR3 DNA reads TGTGCCCCGGATGGAGGGACCCTCTATGGCTACACCTTC. Protein: CAPDGGTLYGYTF.

This clonotype was recorded many times. The chain is built from TRBV7-8 and TRBJ2-5; 16 nucleotides align to TRBD2. Germline CDR1 SGHVS, CDR2 FQNEAQ. This CDR3 is built from 19 residues. J gave up 6 bases and V 3 bases, and 13 bases lay outside the gene matches. The CDR3 spells CASSLRTGLAGGPEKTQYF. The CDR3 DNA sequence: TGTGCCAGCAGCTTGCGCACGGGACTAGCGGGAGGGCCGGAAAAGACCCAGTACTTC.

This clonotype has ten or more counts. The genes are TRBV29-1 and TRBJ1-2; perhaps TRBD1 as D (6 bases). Between the trimmed V and J ends, which lost 6 bases and 5 bases, there was a span of 16 bases. The CDR3 spans 13 residues. CDR1 and CDR2 (germline): SQVTM, ANQGSEA. CDR3: CSVGGRGTYGYTF. The CDR3 DNA reads TGCAGCGTGGGGGGCAGGGGAACATATGGCTACACCTTC.

This clonotype appeared a few times. The rearrangement joins TRBV20-1 to TRBJ1-1; 12 bases map to TRBD1. CDR3 length: 16 residues. The V and J ends lost 6 bases and 6 bases, in that order; junction bases with no gene match: 14. Per germline, CDR1 DFQATT and CDR2 SNEGSKA (reference sequence). The CDR3 bases are TGCAGTGCCTACCCCGGGACAGGGGGCCTATGGGCTGAAGCTTTCTTT. As protein: CSAYPGTGGLWAEAFF.

This clonotype was recorded many times. The chain recombines TRBV10-3 with TRBJ1-1; D remains ambiguous. Trimming stripped 1 base from V and 1 base from J, with 7 bases between. Germline values: CDR1 ENHRY, CDR2 SYGVKD. The CDR3 length is 14 residues. In nucleotides, the CDR3 is TGTGCCATCAGTGAGTTGGCAGAGAACACTGAAGCTTTCTTT. Protein product: CAISELAENTEAFF.

The rearrangement joins TRBV2 to TRBJ1-1; TRBD1 matches 8 bases. The V gene's germline CDR1 is SNHLY and CDR2 FYNNEI. V lost 2 bases to trimming and J lost 11 bases; unmatched junction nucleotides: 13. This CDR3 is 15 amino acids long. This CDR3 reads CASSETGQVRTLAFF. DNA of the CDR3: TGTGCCAGCAGTGAAACGGGACAGGTGCGCACCCTGGCTTTCTTT.